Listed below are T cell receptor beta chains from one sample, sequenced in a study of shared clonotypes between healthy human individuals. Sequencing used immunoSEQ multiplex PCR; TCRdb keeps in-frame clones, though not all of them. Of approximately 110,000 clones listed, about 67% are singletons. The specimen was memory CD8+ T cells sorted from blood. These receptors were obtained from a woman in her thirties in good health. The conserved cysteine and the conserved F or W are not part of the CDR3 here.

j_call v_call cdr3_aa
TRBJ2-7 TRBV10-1 ASRRDRPYEQY
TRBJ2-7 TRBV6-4 ARRLAGAYEQY
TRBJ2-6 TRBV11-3 ASSSRSSRQSRANVLT
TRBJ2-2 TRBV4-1 ASSQEGGYGGELF
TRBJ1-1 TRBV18 ASSPTPRNTEAF
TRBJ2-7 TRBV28 ASSLRRTGIYEQY
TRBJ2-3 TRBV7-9 ASRENTRQGGDTQY
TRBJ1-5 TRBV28 ASSPPGRNQPQH
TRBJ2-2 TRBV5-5 ASSLGLAGGPNTGELF
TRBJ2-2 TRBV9 ASSFGGANTGELF
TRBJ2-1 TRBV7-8 ASSPGGAGGREQF
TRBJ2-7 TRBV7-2 ASSLAGEYSYEQY
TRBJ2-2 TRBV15 ATTTDRGRTGELF
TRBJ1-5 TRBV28 ASSFGELVGQPQH
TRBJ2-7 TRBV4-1 ASSQVPGRGYEQY
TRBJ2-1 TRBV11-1 ASSHVTGDRSYNEQF
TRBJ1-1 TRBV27 ASSLKGNTEAF
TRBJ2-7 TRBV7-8 ASNPTRGGSYEQY
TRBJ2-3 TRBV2 ASIRQYTDTQY
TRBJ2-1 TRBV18 ASSPRQGSYNEQF
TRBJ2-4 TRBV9 ASSVSDSGGKNIQY
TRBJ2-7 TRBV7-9 ASSPSNYEQY
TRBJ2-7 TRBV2 ASSEALLAGGPTTWEQY
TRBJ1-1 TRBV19 ASSTVWDRGLNTEAF